The 8 T cell receptor beta chains reported below all come from one sample, sequenced in a study of blood T cell repertoires in COVID-19. Assay used: immunoSEQ multiplex PCR; TCRdb lists only in-frame clones, some missing. The sample holds fewer than 65,000 clones, more than 75% seen once. Sequencing used peripheral blood. Source of these receptors: a human donor in a cohort sampled during active COVID-19.

The V gene is TRBV15, the J gene TRBJ2-7; 7 bases agree with TRBD1. The CDR3 totals 14 residues. CDR1 LNHNV and CDR2 YYDKDF come from the germline V gene (reference sequence). V lost 1 base to trimming and J lost 6 bases; unmatched junction nucleotides: 6. CDR3 amino acids: CATSRGTTGFEQYF. As DNA, the CDR3 is TGTGCCACCAGCAGAGGGACGACAGGGTTCGAGCAGTACTTC.

The V call is TRBV9, the J call TRBJ1-1, with 7 bases identical to TRBD1. The V segment lost 4 bases and the J segment 1 base; nucleotides outside the gene matches: 7. This CDR3 is 15 amino acids long. CDR1 and CDR2 from the germline V gene are SGDLS and YYNGEE. Here the CDR3 reads CASSFRQGWNTEAFF. The CDR3 nucleotides read TGTGCCAGCAGCTTCCGACAGGGCTGGAACACTGAAGCTTTCTTT. The variable domain in full, with the rest retrieved from reference TRBV9 and TRBJ1-1, is DSGVTQTPKHLITATGQRVTLRCSPRSGDLSVYWYQQSLDQGLQFLIQYYNGEERAKGNILERFSAQQFPDLHSELNLSSLELGDSALYFCASSFRQGWNTEAFFGQGTRLTVV.

The chain carries TRBV19 and TRBJ1-2; 8 nucleotides align to TRBD1. Germline CDR1 and CDR2: LNHDA and SQIVND (reference sequence). CDR3 length: 13 amino acids. Unmatched junction bases numbered 10, after V lost 8 bases and J lost 8 bases. CDR3 sequence reads: CASLDRARGGYTF. The CDR3 DNA reads as TGTGCCAGTTTGGACAGGGCGAGAGGCGGCTACACCTTC.

This chain links TRBV29-1 with TRBJ2-3; 14 bases line up with TRBD2. Trimming cost V 2 bases and J 3 bases; bases outside gene matches: 7. The CDR3 sequence is 17 residues long. Per germline, CDR1 SQVTM and CDR2 ANQGSEA. CDR3 residues: CSVEILGLAGETDTQYF. The DNA for the CDR3 is TGCAGCGTTGAAATACTGGGACTAGCGGGAGAAACAGATACGCAGTATTTT.

V and J are TRBV25-1 and TRBJ2-1; 10 bases map to TRBD1. The CDR3 is 16 amino acids. Germline CDR1 reads MGHDK; CDR2 reads SYGVNS. With V trimmed by 4 bases and J by 5 bases, 8 bases remained unmatched. The CDR3 loop is CASSAAGQGTHNEQFF. CDR3 nucleotide sequence: TGTGCCAGCAGTGCAGCGGGACAGGGGACGCACAATGAGCAGTTCTTC.

The chain carries TRBV3-1 (or the pseudogene TRBV3-2) and TRBJ1-4; the D gene is possibly TRBD1 (5 bases). Trimming took 4 bases from V and 0 from J, leaving 9 bases between them. The CDR3 runs 15 residues. CDR1 is LGHDT and CDR2 is YNNKEL in the germline V gene (reference sequence). As DNA, the CDR3 is TGTGCCAGCAGCCGATCAGGGACAACTAATGAAAAACTGTTTTTT. Translating it yields CASSRSGTTNEKLFF.

About this clone: The same CDR3 is also encoded by other DNA sequences in this sample. V gene TRBV28 combines with J gene TRBJ2-7; no definite D call. The V end lost 3 bases, the J end lost 4 bases, and 4 bases lay between the germline ends. The germline gives CDR1 MDHEN, CDR2 SYDVKM. CDR3 length: 11 residues. DNA for the CDR3: TGTGCCAGCAGTTTCCAGTACGAGCAGTACTTC. Amino acid sequence: CASSFQYEQYF.

The rearrangement links TRBV21-1 to TRBJ2-5; the table's D call of TRBD2 was not tested on the DNA. TRBV21-1 is deemed a pseudogene. This CDR3 comprises 15 residues. The CDR3 bases are TGTGCCAGCAGCAAACTTACTGTCTATTTTGAGACCCAGTACTTC. Its protein is CASSKLTVYFETQYF.